The T cell receptor (beta chain) described here comes from a study of T cell clonality in common variable immunodeficiency. Germline V gives CDR1 GTSNPN, CDR2 SVGIG (reference sequence). Trimming removed 5 bases from V and 6 bases from J, with 6 bases in between. The CDR3 is made up of 10 amino acids. This clone was counted at least ten times. Its antigen remains unknown. Read coverage stops 3 residues before the CDR3 terminus; the germline J gene supplies the remainder. TCRdb's copy holds only in-frame clones and misses some; the assay was immunoSEQ multiplex PCR. The data list tens of thousands of clones, none observed once; approximately 0.8% falls to the top ten. Overall study results and limits: CVID subjects shared fewer TCRbeta clones than healthy controls did. CVID subjects had higher TCRbeta clonality than healthy controls, most marked in about a third.

Sequencing used peripheral blood mononuclear cells. This sequence joins TRBV30 and TRBJ2-3; D remains unclear. The receptor was isolated from a person between 18 and 69 years old in good health. CDR3 sequence: CAWLRDTQYF. Incomplete CDR3 DNA: TGTGCCTGGCTACGCGATACG.